Each of the 9 T cell receptor beta chains below was sequenced from the same sample in a study of spatial heterogeneity in lung cancer. Time point here: sample taken at primary tumor resection. The input material, whole RNA from tumor, nontumor lung or frozen PBMC, was sequenced unsorted. TCRdb processed the 5' RACE reads anew with MiXCR; each CDR3 protein has one entry. Here the sample spans 36,000 or so distinct CDR3 sequences, less than 5.5% being singletons. Specimen: PBMCs, collected at surgery. The receptors were sampled from a female donor with early-stage non-small cell lung cancer.

In this sample, this clonotype turned up many times. The chain recombines TRBV28 with TRBJ2-7, with 7 bases lining up with TRBD2. The CDR3 contains 12 residues. V lost 9 bases and J lost 2; bases outside the gene matches: 4. Germline lookup yields CDR1 MDHEN and CDR2 SYDVKM. The CDR3 bases are TGTGCCAGTTCCGGACTAGCCTACGAGCAGTACTTC. It specifies CASSGLAYEQYF.

This clonotype was counted between two and nine times. This chain links TRBV29-1 with TRBJ2-7; 8 positions match TRBD1. Trimming cost V 1 base and J 2 bases; bases outside gene matches: 4. The CDR3 has 14 residues. In germline, CDR1 is SQVTM, CDR2 ANQGSEA. CDR3: CSVEGEDRAYEQYF. The CDR3 DNA reads TGCAGCGTTGAAGGGGAGGACAGGGCCTACGAGCAGTACTTC.

In its sample, this clonotype was seen many times. V is TRBV6-6 and J is TRBJ1-2, with D unclear. Germline CDR1 is MNHNY and CDR2 is SVGAGI (reference sequence). The length of the CDR3 is 15 residues. V was pared by 4 bases and J by 3 bases, with 15 bases between. The CDR3: CASSFDEATDYGYTF. As DNA, the CDR3 is TGTGCCAGCAGTTTCGATGAGGCGACTGACTATGGCTACACCTTC.

The rearrangement joins TRBV5-1 to TRBJ2-3, with D uncertain. Trimming took off 4 bases at V and 6 bases at J, with 18 bases between the two ends. The CDR3 runs to 15 residues. Germline lookup yields CDR1 SGHRS and CDR2 YFSETQ. In DNA, the CDR3 is TGCGCCAGCAGCCCCTCCCCTCTAGGGTTGGATACGCAGTATTTT. Its protein product is CASSPSPLGLDTQYF.

The sample holds many counts of this clonotype. The V and J genes are TRBV3-1 and TRBJ1-1; a weak D match, TRBD1 (6 bases). V lost 3 bases and J 7 bases, leaving 15 bases between the germline ends. This CDR3 spans 14 amino acids. The germline gives CDR1 LGHDT, CDR2 YNNKEL (reference sequence). In nucleotides, the CDR3 is TGTGCCAGCAGCCAGAACTCAAGGGGGAATGAAGCTTTCTTT. It translates to CASSQNSRGNEAFF.

The sample holds many counts of this clonotype. The chain recombines TRBV7-2 with TRBJ2-3, with unresolved D. With 3 bases removed from V and 2 bases from J, the gap between germline ends came to 6 bases. CDR1 and CDR2 from the germline V gene are SGHTA and FQGNSA. This CDR3 contains 13 residues. The CDR3 region is CASSFPPTDTQYF. Written as DNA, the CDR3 is TGTGCCAGCAGCTTTCCCCCCACAGATACGCAGTATTTT.

At least ten counts were recorded for this clonotype. The J gene is TRBJ2-3, the V gene TRBV28; 8 positions match TRBD2. This CDR3 contains 14 residues. Germline trimming cut 7 bases from V and 8 bases from J; bases unmatched to any gene: 11. The germline CDR1 and CDR2 sequences are MDHEN and SYDVKM. Written as DNA, the CDR3 is TGTGCCAGCAACGCACGGAGCGGGAGTGGTACGCAGTATTTT. It encodes CASNARSGSGTQYF. Full variable domain (missing parts from reference TRBV28 and TRBJ2-3): DVKVTQSSRYLVKRTGEKVFLECVQDMDHENMFWYRQDPGLGLRLIYFSYDVKMKEKGDIPEGYSVSREKKERFSLILESASTNQTSMYLCASNARSGSGTQYFGPGTRLTVL.

The table lists this clonotype with many counts. The chain links TRBV20-1 to TRBJ2-1; 15 nucleotides line up with TRBD2. The CDR3 covers 21 residues. V shed 1 base, J shed 0 bases, and the junction held 13 bases outside the gene matches. Looked up from germline, CDR1 is DFQATT and CDR2 is SNEGSKA (reference sequence). The CDR3 loop reads CSARAPPGLAGGGLSYNEQFF. In DNA form, the CDR3 reads TGCAGTGCTAGAGCTCCCCCGGGACTAGCGGGGGGAGGGCTCTCCTACAATGAGCAGTTCTTC.

This clonotype came up many times. This sequence joins TRBV5-6 and TRBJ1-2; weak D call: TRBD1 (6 bases). CDR3 length: 13 residues. The germline V gene has CDR1 SGHDT and CDR2 YYEEEE. The V end lost 3 bases, the J end lost 6 bases, and 12 bases lay between the germline ends. CDR3: CASSSGVWNGYTF. CDR3 nucleotides: TGTGCCAGCAGCTCAGGGGTCTGGAATGGCTACACCTTC.